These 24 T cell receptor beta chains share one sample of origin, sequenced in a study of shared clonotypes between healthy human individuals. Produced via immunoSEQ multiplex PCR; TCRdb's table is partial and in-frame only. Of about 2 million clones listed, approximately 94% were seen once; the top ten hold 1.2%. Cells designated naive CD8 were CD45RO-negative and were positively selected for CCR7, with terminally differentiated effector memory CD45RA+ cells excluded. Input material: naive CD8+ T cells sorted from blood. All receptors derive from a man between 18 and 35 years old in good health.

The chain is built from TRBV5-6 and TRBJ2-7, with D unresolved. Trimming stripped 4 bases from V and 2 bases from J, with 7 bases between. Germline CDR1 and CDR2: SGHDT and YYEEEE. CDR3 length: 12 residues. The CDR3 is CASSLTTYEQYF. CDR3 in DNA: TGTGCCAGCAGCCTCACAACCTACGAGCAGTACTTC.

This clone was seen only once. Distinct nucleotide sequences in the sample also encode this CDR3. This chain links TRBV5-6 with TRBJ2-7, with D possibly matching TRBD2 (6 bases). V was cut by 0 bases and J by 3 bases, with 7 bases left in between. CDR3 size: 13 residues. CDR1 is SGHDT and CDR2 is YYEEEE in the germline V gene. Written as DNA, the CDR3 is TGTGCCAGCAGCTTGGTTAGCGGCTACGAGCAGTACTTC. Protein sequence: CASSLVSGYEQYF.

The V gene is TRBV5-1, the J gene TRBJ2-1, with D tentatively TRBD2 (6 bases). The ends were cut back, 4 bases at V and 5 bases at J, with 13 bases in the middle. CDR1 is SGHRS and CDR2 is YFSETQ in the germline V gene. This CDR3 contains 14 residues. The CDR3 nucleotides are TGCGCCAGCAGCGCGGGGACCCGAAACAATGAGCAGTTCTTC. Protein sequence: CASSAGTRNNEQFF.

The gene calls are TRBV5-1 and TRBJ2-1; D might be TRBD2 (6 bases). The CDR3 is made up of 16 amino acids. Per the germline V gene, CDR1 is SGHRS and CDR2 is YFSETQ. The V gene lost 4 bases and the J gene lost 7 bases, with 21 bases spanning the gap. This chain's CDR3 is CASSPESGPGGNEQFF. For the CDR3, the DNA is TGCGCCAGCAGCCCTGAGTCTGGCCCCGGGGGTAATGAGCAGTTCTTC.

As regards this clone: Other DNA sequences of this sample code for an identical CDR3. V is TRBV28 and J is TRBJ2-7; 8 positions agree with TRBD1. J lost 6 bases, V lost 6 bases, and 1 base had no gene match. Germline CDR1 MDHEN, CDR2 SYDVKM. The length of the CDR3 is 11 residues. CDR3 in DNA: TGTGCCAGCAGCACAGGGGGCGAGCAGTACTTC. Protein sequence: CASSTGGEQYF.

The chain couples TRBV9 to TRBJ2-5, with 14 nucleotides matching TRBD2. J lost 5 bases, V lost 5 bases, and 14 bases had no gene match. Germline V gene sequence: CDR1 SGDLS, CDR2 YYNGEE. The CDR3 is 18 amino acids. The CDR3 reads CASSDPGLAGVKMETQYF. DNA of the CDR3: TGTGCCAGCAGTGATCCGGGACTAGCGGGAGTTAAAATGGAGACCCAGTACTTC.

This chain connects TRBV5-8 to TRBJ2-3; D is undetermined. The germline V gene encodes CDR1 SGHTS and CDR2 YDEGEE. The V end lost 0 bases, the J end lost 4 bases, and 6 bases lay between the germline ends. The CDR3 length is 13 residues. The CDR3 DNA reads TGTGCCAGCAGCTTGGAAGCAGCAGATACGCAGTATTTT. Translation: CASSLEAADTQYF.

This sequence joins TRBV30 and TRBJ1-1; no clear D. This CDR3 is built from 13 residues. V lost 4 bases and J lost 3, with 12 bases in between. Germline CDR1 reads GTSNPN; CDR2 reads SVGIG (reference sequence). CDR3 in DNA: TGTGCCTGGACCCTCGGAGTCGACACTGAAGCTTTCTTT. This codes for CAWTLGVDTEAFF. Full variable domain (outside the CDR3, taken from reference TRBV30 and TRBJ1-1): SQTIHQWPATLVQPVGSPLSLECTVEGTSNPNLYWYRQAAGRGLQLLFYSVGIGQISSEVPQNLSASRPQDRQFILSSKKLLLSDSGFYLCAWTLGVDTEAFFGQGTRLTVV.

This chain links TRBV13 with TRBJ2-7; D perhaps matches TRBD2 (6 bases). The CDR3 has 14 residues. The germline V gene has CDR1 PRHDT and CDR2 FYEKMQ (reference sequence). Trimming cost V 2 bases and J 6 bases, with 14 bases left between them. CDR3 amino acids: CASSLRLKEGEQYF. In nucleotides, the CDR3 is TGTGCCAGCAGCTTACGGTTGAAGGAGGGCGAGCAGTACTTC.

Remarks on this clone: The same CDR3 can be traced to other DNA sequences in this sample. CDR3 bases: TGCGCCAGCAGCCAAGGGCAGGCCTCCTACGAGCAGTACTTC. This translates into CASSQGQASYEQYF. The rearrangement joins TRBV4-3 to TRBJ2-7; D remains ambiguous. The length of the CDR3 is 14 residues. Per the germline V gene, CDR1 is LGHNA and CDR2 is YSLEER. The V and J ends lost 1 base and 0 bases respectively, with 7 bases between them.

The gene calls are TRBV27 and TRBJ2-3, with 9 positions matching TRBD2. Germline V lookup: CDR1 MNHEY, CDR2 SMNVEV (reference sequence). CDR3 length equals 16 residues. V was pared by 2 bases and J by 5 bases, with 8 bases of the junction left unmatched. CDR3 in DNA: TGTGCCAGCAGTTTAGCTATAGCGGGGGTAGTAGATACGCAGTATTTT. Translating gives CASSLAIAGVVDTQYF.

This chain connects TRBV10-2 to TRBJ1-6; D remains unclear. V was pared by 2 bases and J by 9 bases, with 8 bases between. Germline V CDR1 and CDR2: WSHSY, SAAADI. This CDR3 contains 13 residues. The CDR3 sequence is CASSEIEGSPLHF. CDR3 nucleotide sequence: TGCGCCAGCAGTGAGATCGAGGGTTCACCCCTCCACTTT.

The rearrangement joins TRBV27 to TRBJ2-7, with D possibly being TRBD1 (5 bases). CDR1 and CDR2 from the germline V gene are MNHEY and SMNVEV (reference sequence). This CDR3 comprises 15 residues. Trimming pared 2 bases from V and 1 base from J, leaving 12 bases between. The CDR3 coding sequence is TGTGCCAGCAGTTTAAAGGGGATAGGGTCCTACGAGCAGTACTTC. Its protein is CASSLKGIGSYEQYF.

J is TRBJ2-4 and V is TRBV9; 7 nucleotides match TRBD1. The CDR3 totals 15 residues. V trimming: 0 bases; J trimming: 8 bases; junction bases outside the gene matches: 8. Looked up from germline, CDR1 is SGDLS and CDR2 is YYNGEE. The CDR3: CASSVGQGSSDIQYF. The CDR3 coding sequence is TGTGCCAGCAGCGTAGGACAGGGATCGTCGGACATTCAGTACTTC.

CDR3 loop: CASRLDLRYEQYF. The CDR3 DNA follows: TGTGCCAGCAGGCTTGATTTGCGGTACGAGCAGTACTTC. J is TRBJ2-7 and V is TRBV7-9; D remains unclear. Looked up from germline, CDR1 is SEHNR and CDR2 is FQNEAQ (reference sequence). The CDR3 has 13 amino acids. Deletions cut 6 bases from V and 4 bases from J, with 13 bases between.

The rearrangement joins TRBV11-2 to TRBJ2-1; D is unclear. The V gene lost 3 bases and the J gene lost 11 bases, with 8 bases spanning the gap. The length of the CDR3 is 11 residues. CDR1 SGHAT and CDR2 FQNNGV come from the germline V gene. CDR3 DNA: TGTGCCAGCAGCTTGGAACAGCAGCAGTTCTTC. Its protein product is CASSLEQQQFF.

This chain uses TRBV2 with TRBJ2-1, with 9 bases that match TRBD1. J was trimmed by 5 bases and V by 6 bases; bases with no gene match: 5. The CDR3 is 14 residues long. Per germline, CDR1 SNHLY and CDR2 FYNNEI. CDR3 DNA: TGTGCCAGCAGGGGACAGGGCTTCAACAATGAGCAGTTCTTC. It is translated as CASRGQGFNNEQFF.

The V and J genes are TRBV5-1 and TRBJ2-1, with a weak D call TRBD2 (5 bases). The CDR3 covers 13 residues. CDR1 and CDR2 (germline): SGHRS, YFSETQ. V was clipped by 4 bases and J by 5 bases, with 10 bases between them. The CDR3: CASSLEADNEQFF. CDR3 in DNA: TGCGCCAGCAGCCTGGAAGCGGACAATGAGCAGTTCTTC. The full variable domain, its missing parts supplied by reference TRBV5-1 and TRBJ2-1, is KAGVTQTPRYLIKTRGQQVTLSCSPISGHRSVSWYQQTPGQGLQFLFEYFSETQRNKGNFPGRFSGRQFSNSRSEMNVSTLELGDSALYLCASSLEADNEQFFGPGTRLTVL.

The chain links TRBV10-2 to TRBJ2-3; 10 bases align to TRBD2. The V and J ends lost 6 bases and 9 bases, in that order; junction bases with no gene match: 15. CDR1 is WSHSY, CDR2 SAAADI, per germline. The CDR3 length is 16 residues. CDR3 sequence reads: CASRFSGRDIGVTQYF. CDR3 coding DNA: TGCGCCAGCAGATTCAGCGGGAGGGACATCGGGGTAACGCAGTATTTT.

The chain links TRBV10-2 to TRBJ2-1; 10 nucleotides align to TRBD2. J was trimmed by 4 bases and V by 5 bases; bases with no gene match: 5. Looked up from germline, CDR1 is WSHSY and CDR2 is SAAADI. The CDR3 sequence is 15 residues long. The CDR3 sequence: CASSTGLAIYNEQFF. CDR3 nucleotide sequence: TGCGCCAGCAGTACGGGACTAGCGATATACAATGAGCAGTTCTTC.

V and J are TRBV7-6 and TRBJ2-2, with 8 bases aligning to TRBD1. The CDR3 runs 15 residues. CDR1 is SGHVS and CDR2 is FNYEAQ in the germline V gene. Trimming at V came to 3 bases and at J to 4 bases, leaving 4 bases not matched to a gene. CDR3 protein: CASSFGQGSTGELFF. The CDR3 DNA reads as TGTGCCAGCAGCTTCGGACAGGGTAGCACCGGGGAGCTGTTTTTT.

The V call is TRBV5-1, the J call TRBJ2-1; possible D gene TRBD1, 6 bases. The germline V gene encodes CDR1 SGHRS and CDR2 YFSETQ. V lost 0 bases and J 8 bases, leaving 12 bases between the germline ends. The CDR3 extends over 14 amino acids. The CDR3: CASSLELAGDEQFF. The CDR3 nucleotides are TGCGCCAGCAGCTTGGAGCTAGCAGGGGATGAGCAGTTCTTC.

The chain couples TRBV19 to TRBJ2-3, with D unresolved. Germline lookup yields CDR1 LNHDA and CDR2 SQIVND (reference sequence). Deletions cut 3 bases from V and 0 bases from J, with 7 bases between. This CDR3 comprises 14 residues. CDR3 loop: CASSIGSSTDTQYF. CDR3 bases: TGTGCCAGTAGTATTGGGTCAAGCACAGATACGCAGTATTTT.

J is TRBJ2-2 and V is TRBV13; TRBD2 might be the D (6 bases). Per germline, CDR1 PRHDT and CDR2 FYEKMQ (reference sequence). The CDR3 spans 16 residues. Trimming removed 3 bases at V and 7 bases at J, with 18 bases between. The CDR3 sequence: CASSLTRLALVGELFF. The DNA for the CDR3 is TGTGCCAGCAGCTTGACCAGGCTAGCGTTGGTCGGGGAGCTGTTTTTT.